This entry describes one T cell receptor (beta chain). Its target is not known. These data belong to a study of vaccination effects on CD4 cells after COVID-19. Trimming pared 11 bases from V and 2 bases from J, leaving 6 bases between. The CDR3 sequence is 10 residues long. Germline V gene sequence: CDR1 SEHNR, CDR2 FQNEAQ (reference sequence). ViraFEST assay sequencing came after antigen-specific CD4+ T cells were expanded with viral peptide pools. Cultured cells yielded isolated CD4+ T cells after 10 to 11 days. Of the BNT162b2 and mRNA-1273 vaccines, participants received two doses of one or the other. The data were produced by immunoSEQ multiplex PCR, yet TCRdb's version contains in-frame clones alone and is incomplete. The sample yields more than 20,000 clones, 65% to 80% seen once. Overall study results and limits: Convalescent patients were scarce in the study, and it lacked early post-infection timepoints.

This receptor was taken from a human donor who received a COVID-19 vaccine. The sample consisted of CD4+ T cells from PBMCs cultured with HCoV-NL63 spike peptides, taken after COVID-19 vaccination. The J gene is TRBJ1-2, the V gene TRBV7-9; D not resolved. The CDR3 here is CALGNYGYTF. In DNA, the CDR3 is TGTGCCCTTGGGAACTATGGCTACACCTTC.